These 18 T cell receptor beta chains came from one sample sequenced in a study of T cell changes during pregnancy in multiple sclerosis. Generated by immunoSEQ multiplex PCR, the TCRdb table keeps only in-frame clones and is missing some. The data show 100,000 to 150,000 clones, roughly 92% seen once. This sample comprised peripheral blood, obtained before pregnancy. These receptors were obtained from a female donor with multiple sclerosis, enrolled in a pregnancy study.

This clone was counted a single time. CDR3 protein: CASSLGHRESSYNEQFF. The CDR3 DNA is TGTGCCAGCAGCTTAGGGCACCGGGAAAGCTCCTACAATGAGCAGTTCTTC. The chain carries TRBV7-3 and TRBJ2-1; TRBD2 might be the D (5 bases). The CDR3 has 17 residues. Trimming removed 2 bases at V and 0 bases at J, with 14 bases between. Germline V gives CDR1 SGHTA, CDR2 FQGTGA.

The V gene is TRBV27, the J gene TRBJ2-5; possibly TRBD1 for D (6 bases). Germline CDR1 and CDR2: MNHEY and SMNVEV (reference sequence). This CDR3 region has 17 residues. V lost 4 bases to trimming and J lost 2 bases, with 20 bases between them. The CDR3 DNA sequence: TGTGCCAGCAGTTCCGTACGAACAGGGCTAAAACAAGAGACCCAGTACTTC. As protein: CASSSVRTGLKQETQYF.

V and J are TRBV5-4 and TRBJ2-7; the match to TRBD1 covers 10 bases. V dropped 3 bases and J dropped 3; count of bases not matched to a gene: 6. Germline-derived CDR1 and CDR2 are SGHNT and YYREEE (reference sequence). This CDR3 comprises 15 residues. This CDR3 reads CASSYGQGVVYEQYF. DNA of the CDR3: TGTGCCAGCAGCTACGGACAGGGGGTCGTCTACGAGCAGTACTTC.

The CDR3 protein is CASSFSWTGGSYNEQFF. In DNA, the CDR3 is TGTGCCAGCAGCTTTTCCTGGACGGGAGGTTCTTACAATGAGCAGTTCTTC. The chain is built from TRBV7-8 and TRBJ2-1, with 7 bases matching TRBD2. This CDR3 has 17 residues. Germline-derived CDR1 and CDR2 are SGHVS and FQNEAQ. Trimming took 3 bases from V and 4 from J; bases not matched to a gene: 12.

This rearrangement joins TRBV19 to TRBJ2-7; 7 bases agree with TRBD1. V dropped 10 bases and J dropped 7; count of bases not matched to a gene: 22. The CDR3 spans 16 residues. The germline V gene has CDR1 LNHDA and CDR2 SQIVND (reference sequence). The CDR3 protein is CANSTGIWGQFGEQYF. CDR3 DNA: TGTGCCAATAGCACTGGGATCTGGGGACAGTTTGGTGAGCAGTACTTC.

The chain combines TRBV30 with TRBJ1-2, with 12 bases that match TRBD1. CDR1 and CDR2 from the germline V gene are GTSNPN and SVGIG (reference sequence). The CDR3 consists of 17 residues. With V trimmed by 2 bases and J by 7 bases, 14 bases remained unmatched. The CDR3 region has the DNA TGTGCCTGGAGTAAGGATCTCGGGACAGGGGGCGCCGGTGGCTACACCTTC. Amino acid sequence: CAWSKDLGTGGAGGYTF.

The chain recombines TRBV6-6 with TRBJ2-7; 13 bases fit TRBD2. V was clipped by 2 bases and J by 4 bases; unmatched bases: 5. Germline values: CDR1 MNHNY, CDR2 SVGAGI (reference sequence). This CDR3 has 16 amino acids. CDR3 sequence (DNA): TGTGCCAGCAGTTACCTTGAGACTAGCGGGGGGTACGAGCAGTACTTC. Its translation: CASSYLETSGGYEQYF.

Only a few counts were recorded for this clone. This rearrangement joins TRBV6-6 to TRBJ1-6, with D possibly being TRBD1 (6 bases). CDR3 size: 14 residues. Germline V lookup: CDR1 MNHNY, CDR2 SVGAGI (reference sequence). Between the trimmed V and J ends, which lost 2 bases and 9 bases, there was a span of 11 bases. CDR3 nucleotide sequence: TGTGCCAGCAGTTACGACAGGCGTGGTTCACCCCTCCACTTT. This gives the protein CASSYDRRGSPLHF.

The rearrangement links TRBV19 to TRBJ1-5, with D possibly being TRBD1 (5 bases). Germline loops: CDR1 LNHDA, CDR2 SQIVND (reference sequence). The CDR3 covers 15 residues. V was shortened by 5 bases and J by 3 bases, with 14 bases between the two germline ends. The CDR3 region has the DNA TGTGCCAGTAGTGCCTTGGGGGGGTCCAATCAGCCCCAGCATTTT. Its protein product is CASSALGGSNQPQHF.

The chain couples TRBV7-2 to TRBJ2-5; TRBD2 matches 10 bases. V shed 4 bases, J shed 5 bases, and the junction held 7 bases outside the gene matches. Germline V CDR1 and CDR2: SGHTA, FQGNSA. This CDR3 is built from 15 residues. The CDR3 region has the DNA TGTGCCAGCAGCTCCCCGACTAGCGGGCCTGAGACCCAGTACTTC. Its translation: CASSSPTSGPETQYF.

DNA of the CDR3: TGTGCCAGCAGCCAAGGGACAGGGGGTTTTCAGCCCCAGCATTTT. It yields the protein CASSQGTGGFQPQHF. J is TRBJ1-5 and V is TRBV4-2, with 10 bases matching TRBD1. The CDR3 spans 15 residues. The V segment lost 1 base and the J segment 6 bases; nucleotides outside the gene matches: 3. The germline CDR1 and CDR2 sequences are LGHNA and YNFKEQ.

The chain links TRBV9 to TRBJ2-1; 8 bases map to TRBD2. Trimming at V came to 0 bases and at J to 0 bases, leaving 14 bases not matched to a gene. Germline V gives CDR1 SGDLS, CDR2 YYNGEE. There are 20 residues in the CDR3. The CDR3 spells CASSVEGGGSAPSSYNEQFF. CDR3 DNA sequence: TGTGCCAGCAGCGTAGAAGGCGGGGGGTCCGCTCCTAGCTCCTACAATGAGCAGTTCTTC.

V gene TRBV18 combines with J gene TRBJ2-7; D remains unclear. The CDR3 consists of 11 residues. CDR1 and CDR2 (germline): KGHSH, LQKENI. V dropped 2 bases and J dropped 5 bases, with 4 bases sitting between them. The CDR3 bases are TGTGCCAGCTCACCAGACAACGAGCAGTACTTC. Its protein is CASSPDNEQYF.

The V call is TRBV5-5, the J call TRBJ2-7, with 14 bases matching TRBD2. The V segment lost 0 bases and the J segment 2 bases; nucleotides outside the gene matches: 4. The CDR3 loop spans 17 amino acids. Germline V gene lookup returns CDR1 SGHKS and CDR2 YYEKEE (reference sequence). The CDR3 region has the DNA TGTGCCAGCAGCTTGGCGGGGACTAGCGGGAGCGCCTACGAGCAGTACTTC. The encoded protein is CASSLAGTSGSAYEQYF.

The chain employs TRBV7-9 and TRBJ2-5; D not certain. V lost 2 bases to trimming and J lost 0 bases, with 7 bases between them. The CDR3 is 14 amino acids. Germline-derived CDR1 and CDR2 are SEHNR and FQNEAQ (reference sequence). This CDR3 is CASSLQRYQETQYF. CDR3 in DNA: TGTGCCAGCAGCTTACAACGGTACCAAGAGACCCAGTACTTC.

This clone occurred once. The CDR3 here is CASSEVDRGWGSNQPQHF. CDR3 in DNA: TGTGCCAGCAGTGAGGTCGACAGGGGGTGGGGTAGCAATCAGCCCCAGCATTTT. V usage is TRBV6-1 and J usage is TRBJ1-5; 9 positions agree with TRBD1. After removal of 3 bases from V and 0 bases from J, the junction contained 9 bases not matched to a gene. CDR1 is MNHNS and CDR2 is SASEGT in the germline V gene. The CDR3 runs 18 residues.

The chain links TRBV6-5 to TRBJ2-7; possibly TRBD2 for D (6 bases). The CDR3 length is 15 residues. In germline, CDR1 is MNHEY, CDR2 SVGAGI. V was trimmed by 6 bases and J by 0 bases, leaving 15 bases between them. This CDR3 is CASSPTWRDSYEQYF. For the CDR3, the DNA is TGTGCCAGCAGCCCAACCTGGAGGGACTCCTACGAGCAGTACTTC.

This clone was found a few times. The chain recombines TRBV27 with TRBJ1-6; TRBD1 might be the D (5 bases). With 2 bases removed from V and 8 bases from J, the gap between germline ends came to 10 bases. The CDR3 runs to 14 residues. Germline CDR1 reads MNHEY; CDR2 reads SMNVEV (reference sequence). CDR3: CASSLSQGYSPLHF. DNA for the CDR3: TGTGCCAGCAGTTTAAGTCAGGGTTATTCACCCCTCCACTTT.